One sample yielded the 27 T cell receptor beta chains listed below, sequenced in a study of OX40 agonist ivuxolimab in advanced cancers. Library preparation was by the immunoSEQ multiplex PCR assay. The table was pulled from immuneACCESS by TCRdb, which kept in-frame rearrangements only. Such tables lose some clones; where checked, under half of the loss comes from unresolved V genes, and the rest has no known cause. The sample profile shows approximately 68,000 clones; about four fifths of them were found once. The ten largest clonotypes hold 6.7% of the sample. The source was CD4+ or CD8+ T cells sorted from blood, collected in a trial of the OX40 agonist ivuxolimab. Receptors were obtained from an adult with an advanced solid tumor such as melanoma, head and neck, liver or kidney cancer.

The chain couples TRBV19 to TRBJ1-5; D perhaps matches TRBD1 (6 bases). The CDR3 has 13 residues. Germline V gene data show CDR1 as LNHDA and CDR2 as SQIVND (reference sequence). V was pared by 11 bases and J by 4 bases, with 15 bases between. The CDR3 coding sequence is TGTGCCCGACCCAGGAGGGGGAATCAGCCCCAGCATTTT. Translated: CARPRRGNQPQHF.

CDR3 residues: CAGAQGPYNQPQHF. CDR3 in DNA: TGTGCCGGGGCGCAGGGGCCCTACAATCAGCCCCAGCATTTT. This chain connects TRBV27 to TRBJ1-5, with TRBD1 as a possible D gene (6 bases). Deletions cut 11 bases from V and 3 bases from J, with 17 bases between. This CDR3 contains 14 residues. Germline-derived CDR1 and CDR2 are MNHEY and SMNVEV (reference sequence).

The chain uses TRBV7-6 and TRBJ2-1, with D unclear. The CDR3 spans 17 residues. Germline CDR1 is SGHVS and CDR2 is FNYEAQ. Trimming cost V 5 bases and J 2 bases, with 19 bases left between them. Here the CDR3 reads CASSVTSYGYTYNEQFF. CDR3 DNA: TGTGCCAGCAGCGTAACCTCCTATGGATATACCTACAATGAGCAGTTCTTC.

The V and J genes are TRBV5-1 and TRBJ2-2; no clear D. The CDR3 sequence is 15 residues long. CDR1 and CDR2 from the germline V gene are SGHRS and YFSETQ. V gave up 5 bases and J gave up 2 bases, with 13 bases separating them. CDR3 sequence (DNA): TGCGCCAGCAGTTCGACCCCCGTCAACACCGGGGAGCTGTTTTTT. Amino acid sequence: CASSSTPVNTGELFF.

J is TRBJ2-5 and V is TRBV28; D possibly corresponds to TRBD1 (6 bases). Trimming shortened V by 1 base and J by 4 bases, and 10 bases separated the two germline ends. This CDR3 has 14 residues. Germline V gives CDR1 MDHEN, CDR2 SYDVKM. In nucleotides, the CDR3 is TGTGCCAGCAGTTTATACTTGGGGGCAGAGACCCAGTACTTC. Translation: CASSLYLGAETQYF. Combining the CDR3 with reference TRBV28 and TRBJ2-5 gives the whole variable domain DVKVTQSSRYLVKRTGEKVFLECVQDMDHENMFWYRQDPGLGLRLIYFSYDVKMKEKGDIPEGYSVSREKKERFSLILESASTNQTSMYLCASSLYLGAETQYFGPGTRLLVL.

This sequence joins TRBV7-2 and TRBJ2-7; perhaps TRBD2 as D (5 bases). V was clipped by 0 bases and J by 4 bases, with 10 bases between them. The germline V gene has CDR1 SGHTA and CDR2 FQGNSA. The CDR3 consists of 14 residues. CDR3 bases: TGTGCCAGCAGCTTAGCCAGCGGCAGTTACGAGCAGTACTTC. This gives the protein CASSLASGSYEQYF.

The chain joins TRBV27 to TRBJ2-7; 8 nucleotides line up with TRBD2. Germline V lookup: CDR1 MNHEY, CDR2 SMNVEV (reference sequence). Trimming at V came to 9 bases and at J to 6 bases, leaving 13 bases not matched to a gene. The CDR3 extends over 14 amino acids. The CDR3 bases are TGTGCCAGTCAACCGGGACTAGGAACGCTCGAGCAGTACTTC. Its translation: CASQPGLGTLEQYF.

This rearrangement joins TRBV5-6 to TRBJ2-3; 8 nucleotides match TRBD1. Per the germline V gene, CDR1 is SGHDT and CDR2 is YYEEEE. J gave up 4 bases and V 3 bases, and 1 base lay outside the gene matches. This CDR3 is 13 amino acids long. The CDR3 region is CASSSTGADTQYF. As DNA, the CDR3 is TGTGCCAGCAGCTCGACAGGGGCAGATACGCAGTATTTT.

The chain uses TRBV29-1 and TRBJ2-3, with 9 bases fitting TRBD1. CDR3 length: 13 amino acids. The V gene's germline CDR1 is SQVTM and CDR2 ANQGSEA. V lost 3 bases and J lost 3; bases outside the gene matches: 1. CDR3 in DNA: TGCAGCGTTGAGACAGGGGGAACAGATACGCAGTATTTT. Amino acid sequence: CSVETGGTDTQYF.

The chain combines TRBV9 with TRBJ2-2, with 8 positions matching TRBD2. The germline V gene encodes CDR1 SGDLS and CDR2 YYNGEE. This CDR3 has 16 residues. V lost 6 bases, J lost 5 bases, and 12 bases stayed unmatched. The CDR3 spells CASTLGAGEGTGELFF. CDR3 bases: TGTGCCAGCACCCTCGGAGCGGGAGAGGGGACCGGGGAGCTGTTTTTT.

The CDR3 bases are TGCGCCAGCAGTCTTGACAGGGATAACTATGGCTACACCTTC. This codes for CASSLDRDNYGYTF. The chain recombines TRBV5-1 with TRBJ1-2, with TRBD1 matching 7 bases. The length of the CDR3 is 14 residues. Germline assignment: CDR1 SGHRS and CDR2 YFSETQ. V dropped 5 bases and J dropped 1; count of bases not matched to a gene: 5.

The table lists this clone with a few counts. The V gene is TRBV27, the J gene TRBJ1-3; D gene unclear. The CDR3 consists of 13 residues. Germline-derived CDR1 and CDR2 are MNHEY and SMNVEV (reference sequence). V shed 5 bases and J shed 3 bases, with 8 bases lying between them. The CDR3 loop is CASSIAFGNTIYF. The CDR3 DNA reads TGTGCCAGCAGTATCGCGTTTGGAAACACCATATATTTT.

The CDR3 loop is CASSLKRDRGPETQYF. As DNA, the CDR3 is TGTGCCAGCAGCTTAAAAAGGGACAGGGGGCCGGAGACCCAGTACTTC. This rearrangement joins TRBV7-9 to TRBJ2-5, with 12 bases fitting TRBD1. Trimming cost V 2 bases and J 5 bases; bases outside gene matches: 6. The CDR3 totals 16 residues. Per germline, CDR1 SEHNR and CDR2 FQNEAQ (reference sequence). Drawing the rest from reference TRBV7-9 and TRBJ2-5, the complete variable domain is DTGVSQNPRHKITKRGQNVTFRCDPISEHNRLYWYRQTLGQGPEFLTYFQNEAQLEKSRLLSDRFSAERPKGSFSTLEIQRTEQGDSAMYLCASSLKRDRGPETQYFGPGTRLLVL.

This clone was seen once. J is TRBJ1-5 and V is TRBV5-5; D perhaps matches TRBD1 (5 bases). Trimming pared 0 bases from V and 2 bases from J, leaving 15 bases between. CDR3 length: 17 amino acids. Germline assignment: CDR1 SGHKS and CDR2 YYEKEE (reference sequence). The CDR3 protein is CASSLAGGGQGNQPQHF. CDR3 in DNA: TGTGCCAGCAGCTTGGCCGGGGGAGGGCAGGGCAATCAGCCCCAGCATTTT.

The chain has TRBV10-2 and TRBJ2-1; 10 nucleotides match TRBD2. Unmatched junction bases numbered 4, after V lost 6 bases and J lost 8 bases. The CDR3 runs 13 residues. CDR1 and CDR2 from the germline V gene are WSHSY and SAAADI. CDR3 residues: CASRPLAGDEQFF. CDR3 bases: TGCGCCAGCAGGCCTCTAGCGGGAGATGAGCAGTTCTTC.

This rearrangement joins TRBV4-2 to TRBJ2-2, with 9 bases that match TRBD2. J lost 1 base, V lost 6 bases, and 3 bases had no gene match. Germline V gene sequence: CDR1 LGHNA, CDR2 YNFKEQ. There are 15 residues in the CDR3. This chain's CDR3 is CASSSGSKNTGELFF. The CDR3 nucleotides are TGTGCCAGCAGTAGCGGGAGCAAGAACACCGGGGAGCTGTTTTTT.

The chain carries TRBV6-1 and TRBJ2-2; 11 nucleotides match TRBD2. The CDR3 spans 15 residues. Germline CDR1 reads MNHNS; CDR2 reads SASEGT. V trimming: 8 bases; J trimming: 1 base; junction bases outside the gene matches: 3. The CDR3 nucleotides read TGTGCCAGCCGAGGACTAGCGGGGAACACCGGGGAGCTGTTTTTT. Its protein is CASRGLAGNTGELFF.

The gene calls are TRBV7-8 and TRBJ2-7; D possibly matches TRBD1 or TRBD2 (5 bases each). CDR1 SGHVS and CDR2 FQNEAQ come from the germline V gene. The V end lost 1 base, the J end lost 3 bases, and 16 bases lay between the germline ends. The CDR3 contains 16 residues. The CDR3 DNA is TGTGCCAGCAGCTTAGGGGGGTGGGAGCGGAACTACGAGCAGTACTTC. Translating gives CASSLGGWERNYEQYF. The whole variable domain, filled in from reference TRBV7-8 and TRBJ2-7, reads GAGVSQSPRYKVAKRGQDVALRCDPISGHVSLFWYQQALGQGPEFLTYFQNEAQLDKSGLPSDRFFAERPEGSVSTLKIQRTQQEDSAVYLCASSLGGWERNYEQYFGPGTRLTVT.

V usage is TRBV30 and J usage is TRBJ2-5; D is perhaps TRBD2 (6 bases). CDR3 length: 13 amino acids. The germline gives CDR1 GTSNPN, CDR2 SVGIG (reference sequence). V lost 0 bases, J lost 5 bases, and 10 bases lay in between. In DNA, the CDR3 is TGTGCCTGGAGTGTTAGAGGAGGGGAGACCCAGTACTTC. This codes for CAWSVRGGETQYF.

This chain joins TRBV14 and TRBJ2-6; D remains ambiguous. The CDR3 runs to 19 residues. V gave up 1 base and J gave up 0 bases, with 16 bases separating them. Germline values: CDR1 SGHDN, CDR2 FVKESK. CDR3 loop: CASSQGPWQESSGANVLTF. As DNA, the CDR3 is TGTGCCAGCAGCCAAGGACCGTGGCAGGAAAGCTCTGGGGCCAACGTCCTGACTTTC.

The V call is TRBV9, the J call TRBJ2-5; 11 nucleotides match TRBD2. Germline V gene data show CDR1 as SGDLS and CDR2 as YYNGEE. V lost 3 bases to trimming and J lost 4 bases; unmatched junction nucleotides: 2. This CDR3 is 14 amino acids long. CDR3 protein: CASSGLAGTETQYF. DNA of the CDR3: TGTGCCAGCAGCGGACTAGCGGGGACAGAGACCCAGTACTTC.

The chain joins TRBV5-8 to TRBJ2-5; a weak D match, TRBD1 (8 bases). Germline CDR1 SGHTS, CDR2 YDEGEE. The CDR3 contains 16 residues. V gave up 3 bases and J gave up 0 bases, with 15 bases separating them. CDR3 in amino acids: CASSSTGGGNQETQYF. The CDR3 DNA reads TGTGCCAGCAGCTCTACAGGGGGGGGAAACCAAGAGACCCAGTACTTC.

The chain couples TRBV5-4 to TRBJ1-4, with 7 bases that match TRBD1. V trimming: 4 bases; J trimming: 5 bases; junction bases outside the gene matches: 11. CDR3 length: 16 amino acids. Looked up from germline, CDR1 is SGHNT and CDR2 is YYREEE (reference sequence). The CDR3 is CASSPGRQGINEKLFF. DNA of the CDR3: TGTGCCAGCAGCCCCGGGAGACAGGGAATAAATGAAAAACTGTTTTTT.

The chain employs TRBV5-4 and TRBJ1-4; 7 nucleotides align to TRBD1. Germline CDR1 and CDR2: SGHNT and YYREEE (reference sequence). The CDR3 is 14 residues long. Losses at the gene ends were 2 bases for V and 5 bases for J; bases not matched to a gene: 3. The DNA of the CDR3 is TGTGCCAGCAGCTTCGGGACAGTGAATGAAAAACTGTTTTTT. Encoded protein: CASSFGTVNEKLFF.

The chain joins TRBV5-6 to TRBJ1-2, with 7 positions matching TRBD1. The ends lost 5 bases at V and 1 base at J; junction bases unmatched: 5. CDR1 SGHDT and CDR2 YYEEEE come from the germline V gene. The CDR3 has 14 amino acids. In nucleotides, the CDR3 is TGTGCCAGCAGGATGGGGACAGTTAACTATGGCTACACCTTC. Its protein product is CASRMGTVNYGYTF.

In DNA form, the CDR3 reads TGCGCCAGCAGCCAAGACCTGGGGGTAGACACTGAAGCTTTCTTT. It codes for CASSQDLGVDTEAFF. V and J are TRBV4-1 and TRBJ1-1; a possible D gene is TRBD1 (5 bases). This CDR3 contains 15 residues. Trimming removed 0 bases at V and 3 bases at J, with 11 bases between. Looked up from germline, CDR1 is MGHRA and CDR2 is YSYEKL.

The chain carries TRBV19 and TRBJ2-7, with a possible D match to TRBD1 (6 bases). The CDR3 totals 15 residues. The germline gives CDR1 LNHDA, CDR2 SQIVND (reference sequence). V was trimmed by 1 base and J by 1 base, leaving 11 bases between them. The CDR3 is CASSIVGTPSYEQYF. The CDR3, as DNA: TGTGCCAGTAGTATAGTCGGGACACCTTCCTACGAGCAGTACTTC.